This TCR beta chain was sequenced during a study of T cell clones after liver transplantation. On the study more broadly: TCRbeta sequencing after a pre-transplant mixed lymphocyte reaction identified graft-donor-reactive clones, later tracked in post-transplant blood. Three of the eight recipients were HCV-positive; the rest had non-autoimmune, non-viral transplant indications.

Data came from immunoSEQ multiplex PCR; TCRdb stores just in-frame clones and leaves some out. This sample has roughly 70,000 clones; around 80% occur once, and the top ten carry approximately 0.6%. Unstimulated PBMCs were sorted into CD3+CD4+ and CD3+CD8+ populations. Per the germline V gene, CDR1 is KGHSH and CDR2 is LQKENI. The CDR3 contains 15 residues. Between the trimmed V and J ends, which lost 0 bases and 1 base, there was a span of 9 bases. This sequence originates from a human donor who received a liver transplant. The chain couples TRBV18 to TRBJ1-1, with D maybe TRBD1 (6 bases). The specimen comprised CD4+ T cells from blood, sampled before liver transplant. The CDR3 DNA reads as TGTGCCAGCTCACCACCGGACAGTTGGAACACTGAAGCTTTCTTT. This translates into CASSPPDSWNTEAFF.